This T cell receptor (beta chain) was identified in a study of CD8+ T cells in alopecia areata. RNA was extracted and reverse transcribed into cDNA as the sequencing template. Sequenced by immunoSEQ multiplex PCR; TCRdb stores in-frame clones only, minus some. In total the sample includes 290,000 or so clones, none of them seen once. The sorting of pooled cutaneous lymph node cells relied on CD4, CD8alpha, NKG2D, NKG2ACE and other markers. Broader study findings: Affected lesional scalp, above all in alopecia totalis/universalis, was more clonal than normal scalp. Sequencing of scalp samples also captures resident alphabeta T cells of normal skin.

The sample holds a few counts of this clone. Its matching antigen is unknown. Gene names and germline refer to mouse. This clonotype was sampled from a C3H/HeJ mouse with alopecia areata. MHC haplotype of the mouse line: H2-k. Sequencing was performed on CD4+ T cells sorted from a lymph node.

Partial CDR3 DNA: TGTGCCAGCAGCCAAGATGTCCAGAATTCCTATAATTCGCCC. Its translation is CASSQDVQNSYNSP. The full-length CDR3 reads as CASSQDVQNSYNSPLYF. This chain links TRBV5 with TRBJ1-6; no reliable D call. The sequence runs out 3 residues before the end of the CDR3; the remainder is reconstructed from the germline J gene. TRBJ1-6 is identified as an open reading frame with a role that is uncertain. CDR1 is LGHNA and CDR2 is YNLKQL in the germline V gene (reference sequence). V shed 0 bases and J shed 0 bases, with 9 bases lying between them. CDR3 length: 17 residues.